This T cell receptor (beta chain) came from a study of blood T cell repertoires in COVID-19. Whole-study context: Sites in the United States, Italy and Spain provided acute and convalescent COVID-19 samples. PBMCs, B-cell-depleted T cells, or T cells provided the cDNA or gDNA that made up the material.

This clone was recorded only once. The CDR3 spans 15 residues. V lost 0 bases and J lost 5; bases outside the gene matches: 6. The germline V gene encodes CDR1 KGHSH and CDR2 LQKENI. This table comes from immunoSEQ multiplex PCR, and its TCRdb copy is limited to in-frame clones, with some not included. The data contain about 240,000 clones, around 84% of them singletons. Sequenced sample: peripheral blood. This TCR derives from an older woman with active or convalescent COVID-19. The chain recombines TRBV18 with TRBJ2-5; TRBD1 agrees at 7 bases. Here the CDR3 DNA reads TGTGCCAGCTCACCACCAGGTCGAGGGGGCGAGACCCAGTACTTC. Protein sequence: CASSPPGRGGETQYF.